The 19 T cell receptor beta chains reported below all come from one sample, sequenced in a study of radiation and T cells in renal cell carcinoma. Profiled with immunoSEQ multiplex PCR; TCRdb holds only in-frame clones, not every one. There are around 20,000 clones in the sample; roughly 60% occur only once, and 30% to 35% lies in the top ten. Treatment noted: treatment-naive control, cytoreductive nephrectomy. This sample comprised tumor tissue, obtained from a patient whose treatment was nephrectomy without radiotherapy. The receptors were sampled from a man over 45 with renal cell carcinoma.

The chain links TRBV5-1 to TRBJ1-3, with D unresolved. Trimming took off 3 bases at V and 0 bases at J, with 10 bases between the two ends. CDR1 and CDR2 from the germline V gene are SGHRS and YFSETQ. The CDR3 consists of 15 residues. CDR3 sequence (DNA): TGCGCCAGCAGCTCTGCAATAGACTCTGGAAACACCATATATTTT. It translates to CASSSAIDSGNTIYF.

V gene TRBV2 combines with J gene TRBJ2-1, with TRBD2 matching over 10 bases. V shed 1 base and J 5 bases; nucleotides not matched to a gene: 8. Looked up from germline, CDR1 is SNHLY and CDR2 is FYNNEI. This CDR3 contains 17 residues. The CDR3 DNA reads TGTGCCAGCAGTGAAGTTCCAGCGGGAGGGATGAACAATGAGCAGTTCTTC. Protein product: CASSEVPAGGMNNEQFF.

The rearrangement uses TRBV2 and TRBJ2-3, with D possibly being TRBD1 (5 bases). Germline CDR1 SNHLY, CDR2 FYNNEI. This CDR3 has 13 amino acids. Trimming removed 6 bases at V and 5 bases at J, with 12 bases between. CDR3 protein: CASSRVLGDTQYF. In DNA, the CDR3 is TGTGCCAGCAGCAGGGTCCTTGGAGATACGCAGTATTTT.

This chain joins TRBV30 and TRBJ1-1; 7 bases are shared with TRBD1. Germline-derived CDR1 and CDR2 are GTSNPN and SVGIG (reference sequence). The V segment lost 3 bases and the J segment 3 bases; nucleotides outside the gene matches: 4. CDR3 length: 13 amino acids. Written as DNA, the CDR3 is TGTGCCTGGAGGGGGGACAGTTACACTGAAGCTTTCTTT. Translating it yields CAWRGDSYTEAFF. Supplemented by reference TRBV30 and TRBJ1-1, the full variable domain reads SQTIHQWPATLVQPVGSPLSLECTVEGTSNPNLYWYRQAAGRGLQLLFYSVGIGQISSEVPQNLSASRPQDRQFILSSKKLLLSDSGFYLCAWRGDSYTEAFFGQGTRLTVV.

The V call is TRBV25-1, the J call TRBJ1-1; no clear D gene. CDR3 size: 14 residues. V lost 1 base to trimming and J lost 1 base, with 7 bases between them. Germline values: CDR1 MGHDK, CDR2 SYGVNS. CDR3 in amino acids: CASSESLGNTEAFF. DNA for the CDR3: TGTGCCAGCAGTGAATCCCTCGGGAACACTGAAGCTTTCTTT.

The chain has TRBV6-4 and TRBJ2-1; 10 nucleotides match TRBD1. Germline V gene lookup returns CDR1 MRHNA and CDR2 SNTAGT. The CDR3 covers 16 residues. J was trimmed by 8 bases and V by 2 bases; bases with no gene match: 9. In nucleotides, the CDR3 is TGTGCCAGCAGTGACAAGGGACAGGGGACAGGGGATGAGCAGTTCTTC. Protein sequence: CASSDKGQGTGDEQFF.

The chain is built from TRBV5-6 and TRBJ1-5; perhaps TRBD1 as D (6 bases). This CDR3 region has 15 residues. Trimming pared 4 bases from V and 6 bases from J, leaving 17 bases between. Germline V gene data show CDR1 as SGHDT and CDR2 as YYEEEE. The CDR3 protein is CASSRIGGGTQPQHF. The DNA of the CDR3 is TGTGCCAGCAGCCGGATCGGAGGGGGGACTCAGCCCCAGCATTTT. The full variable domain, rest sourced from reference TRBV5-6 and TRBJ1-5, is DAGVTQSPTHLIKTRGQQVTLRCSPKSGHDTVSWYQQALGQGPQFIFQYYEEEERQRGNFPDRFSGHQFPNYSSELNVNALLLGDSALYLCASSRIGGGTQPQHFGDGTRLSIL.

This clone was seen only once. Other DNA variants within this sample encode the same CDR3. The rearrangement uses TRBV7-2 and TRBJ1-5, with D uncertain. Trimming stripped 5 bases from V and 3 bases from J, with 14 bases between. Germline V gene lookup returns CDR1 SGHTA and CDR2 FQGNSA. This CDR3 has 15 amino acids. CDR3 loop: CASSLERGSNQPQHF. In DNA form, the CDR3 reads TGTGCCAGCAGCCTCGAGCGGGGATCCAATCAGCCCCAGCATTTT.

This clone has more than one count but fewer than ten. The V gene is TRBV30, the J gene TRBJ1-1, with D perhaps matching TRBD1 (5 bases). The CDR3 is made up of 13 amino acids. Deletions cut 3 bases from V and 6 bases from J, with 14 bases between. The germline V gene has CDR1 GTSNPN and CDR2 SVGIG (reference sequence). The CDR3 here is CAWSPGGAPEAFF. The CDR3 bases are TGTGCCTGGAGCCCAGGAGGGGCACCTGAAGCTTTCTTT.

The chain combines TRBV7-9 with TRBJ2-5; D possibly corresponds to TRBD1 (5 bases). V was shortened by 1 base and J by 0 bases, with 12 bases between the two germline ends. CDR3 length: 16 residues. Germline V gene data show CDR1 as SEHNR and CDR2 as FQNEAQ (reference sequence). The DNA for the CDR3 is TGTGCCAGCAGCTTAGGAGAAGGGGTTGACCAAGAGACCCAGTACTTC. Protein sequence: CASSLGEGVDQETQYF.

The V gene is TRBV5-1, the J gene TRBJ1-1; the D is unclear. Trimming stripped 6 bases from V and 1 base from J, with 10 bases between. CDR1 SGHRS and CDR2 YFSETQ come from the germline V gene. This CDR3 region has 13 residues. This CDR3 reads CASTLTWNTEAFF. The DNA for the CDR3 is TGCGCCAGCACCCTCACATGGAACACTGAAGCTTTCTTT.

This chain connects TRBV20-1 to TRBJ2-3; D remains unclear. The germline V gene has CDR1 DFQATT and CDR2 SNEGSKA (reference sequence). Trimming shortened V by 6 bases and J by 2 bases, and 3 bases separated the two germline ends. CDR3 size: 10 residues. This chain's CDR3 is CSASTDTQYF. In DNA, the CDR3 is TGCAGTGCCTCCACAGATACGCAGTATTTT.

This clone was observed a handful of times. This chain links TRBV27 with TRBJ1-2; 7 nucleotides match TRBD1. The germline CDR1 and CDR2 sequences are MNHEY and SMNVEV (reference sequence). CDR3 length: 14 residues. V was pared by 3 bases and J by 6 bases, with 7 bases of the junction left unmatched. The CDR3 nucleotides are TGTGCCAGCAGTTTTCAGGACAGGAGCCATGGCTACACCTTC. Amino acid sequence: CASSFQDRSHGYTF.

This clone was detected ten times or more. V gene TRBV30 combines with J gene TRBJ1-4; possibly TRBD1 for D (5 bases). The CDR3 extends over 13 amino acids. Germline-derived CDR1 and CDR2 are GTSNPN and SVGIG (reference sequence). V was cut by 7 bases and J by 3 bases, with 12 bases left in between. The CDR3 loop reads CAYQTDPNEKLFF. CDR3 nucleotide sequence: TGTGCCTATCAGACAGATCCTAATGAAAAACTGTTTTTT.

In this sample, this clone turned up many times. The gene calls are TRBV6-1 and TRBJ2-7; D not resolved. The CDR3 loop spans 14 amino acids. The V end was cut by 8 bases, the J end by 0 bases, with 14 bases between. Germline V gives CDR1 MNHNS, CDR2 SASEGT. The CDR3 region is CASGPGLNSYEQYF. The CDR3 DNA reads as TGTGCCAGCGGGCCCGGCCTCAACTCCTACGAGCAGTACTTC.

The rearrangement uses TRBV13 and TRBJ2-3; TRBD1 aligns across 7 bases. The ends lost 5 bases at V and 3 bases at J; junction bases unmatched: 11. This CDR3 contains 16 residues. Germline-derived CDR1 and CDR2 are PRHDT and FYEKMQ (reference sequence). CDR3 amino acids: CASSPDEGQRTDTQYF. The CDR3, as DNA: TGTGCCAGCAGCCCCGACGAGGGACAGAGGACAGATACGCAGTATTTT. Drawing the rest from reference TRBV13 and TRBJ2-3, the complete variable domain is AAGVIQSPRHLIKEKRETATLKCYPIPRHDTVYWYQQGPGQDPQFLISFYEKMQSDKGSIPDRFSAQQFSDYHSELNMSSLELGDSALYFCASSPDEGQRTDTQYFGPGTRLTVL.

The V and J genes are TRBV2 and TRBJ2-3, with TRBD1 matching 8 bases. The germline CDR1 and CDR2 sequences are SNHLY and FYNNEI. The J segment lost 6 bases and the V segment lost 6 bases, leaving 5 bases of the junction unmatched. The CDR3 consists of 13 residues. CDR3 coding DNA: TGTGCCAGCAGCCAAACAGGGGGGGATACGCAGTATTTT. This sequence encodes CASSQTGGDTQYF.

The CDR3 protein is CASSLDLTSYEQYF. CDR3 sequence (DNA): TGTGCCAGCAGCCTGGACTTAACTTCCTACGAGCAGTACTTC. V and J are TRBV7-2 and TRBJ2-7; maybe TRBD2 (5 bases). Germline CDR1 SGHTA, CDR2 FQGNSA. The CDR3 is 14 residues long. Deletions cut 5 bases from V and 1 base from J, with 12 bases between.

As regards this clone: Compared with germline, one end of the junction differs, possibly owing to a read error. The chain employs TRBV5-4 and TRBJ1-2, with D perhaps matching TRBD1 (5 bases). The germline V gene encodes CDR1 SGHNT and CDR2 YYREEE (reference sequence). The CDR3 has 15 amino acids. The CDR3 DNA follows: TGCGCCAGCAGCCGCGACGTGGGGGAGGGCTATGGCTACACCTTC. Amino acid sequence: CASSRDVGEGYGYTF.